This T cell receptor (beta chain) comes out of a study of PD-1 blockade in classical Hodgkin lymphoma. Findings of the study overall: It was CD4+ TCR diversity, not CD8+, that rose significantly by C4D1. The repertoire differences lack a defined cause, possibly disease activity or prior therapy. For complete responders, baseline diversity was comparable to that of newly diagnosed patients.

Points on this clone: Its antigen is currently unknown.

Sample time point: cycle 4 day 1 (C4D1), after more than 5 weeks of nivolumab. Autologous stem cell transplantation was followed by relapse in every patient, and brentuximab vedotin exposure varied. Only in-frame clones appear in the TCRdb table, and some are missing; sequencing was by immunoSEQ multiplex PCR. The data show some 33,000 clones, under 75% seen once. The V gene end was trimmed by 5 bases and the J gene end by 4 bases; junction bases not matched to a gene: 7. Germline V gives CDR1 MNHEY, CDR2 SMNVEV (reference sequence). The CDR3 has 15 residues. The rearrangement joins TRBV27 to TRBJ1-5, with 8 bases that match TRBD1. The sequence derives from a human donor with classical Hodgkin lymphoma. Sequenced here: peripheral blood mononuclear cells (PBMCs), sampled before the fourth cycle of nivolumab. The DNA for the CDR3 is TGTGCCAGCAGTCCAGGGGGCACAGCGAATCAGCCCCAGCATTTT. Translating it yields CASSPGGTANQPQHF.